This T cell receptor beta chain derives from a study of blood T cell repertoires in COVID-19. The overall study: Samples of COVID-19 (acute and convalescent) were obtained from the United States, Italy and Spain. From T cells, B-cell-depleted T cells, or PBMCs came the material, which was cDNA or gDNA.

In the authors' methods: For nucleated cells, counts were estimated from reference gene primer amplification. Profiled with immunoSEQ multiplex PCR; TCRdb holds only in-frame clones, not every one. V, J and clone size were drawn from that table, and D and trimming were deduced from the DNA. This sample has about 290,000 clones, with about 85% found just once. The V and J ends lost 2 bases and 5 bases, in that order; junction bases with no gene match: 9. The germline gives CDR1 PRHDT, CDR2 FYEKMQ (reference sequence). This CDR3 has 15 amino acids. Sequences were obtained from peripheral blood. The rearrangement uses TRBV13 and TRBJ2-7; 7 bases are shared with TRBD2. The TCR was taken from a woman aged 50 to 60 with active or convalescent COVID-19. This CDR3 reads CASSLQRDEVDEQYF. CDR3 nucleotide sequence: TGTGCCAGCAGCTTACAGCGGGACGAAGTAGACGAGCAGTACTTC.